Below are 13 T cell receptor beta chains sequenced from a single sample in a study of T-cell memory formation after mild COVID-19. A single record per CDR3 protein comes from TCRdb applying MiXCR to the 5' RACE reads. The table has tens of thousands of distinct CDR3 sequences, about 13% seen once. The source material was PBMCs or a T cell subset sorted from them (not recorded which). These receptors were taken from an adult woman who had mild COVID-19 (a few samples of this study predate the infection). Cell type and time point are not known.

V and J are TRBV6-5 and TRBJ2-5, with 16 positions matching TRBD2. This CDR3 has 17 residues. Unmatched junction bases numbered 9, after V lost 6 bases and J lost 5 bases. CDR1 MNHEY and CDR2 SVGAGI come from the germline V gene. CDR3: CASSSLGGLAGGETQYF. DNA of the CDR3: TGTGCCAGCAGCTCTTTAGGGGGACTAGCGGGAGGGGAGACCCAGTACTTC.

This clonotype was recorded many times. V gene TRBV11-2 combines with J gene TRBJ2-7, with 8 bases matching TRBD2. The CDR3 has 13 amino acids. From germline, CDR1 is SGHAT and CDR2 FQNNGV. V gave up 4 bases and J gave up 5 bases; unmatched junction bases: 4. The CDR3, as DNA: TGTGCCAGCAGCTACGGGACTAGTCACGAGCAGTACTTC. This encodes CASSYGTSHEQYF.

The V and J genes are TRBV12-3 or TRBV12-4 and TRBJ1-1; D is undetermined. V was trimmed by 6 bases and J by 4 bases, leaving 15 bases between them. The CDR3 sequence is 14 residues long. CDR3 DNA sequence: TGTGCCAGCAGCCGCGGGGAGCTAGGCACTGAAGCTTTCTTT. Its translation is CASSRGELGTEAFF.

V and J are TRBV11-1 and TRBJ2-5; a possible D gene is TRBD2 (5 bases). The CDR3 runs to 14 residues. V lost 0 bases to trimming and J lost 2 bases, with 7 bases between them. CDR1 is SGHAT, CDR2 FQDESV, per germline (reference sequence). The CDR3: CASSLASGQETQYF. CDR3 DNA: TGTGCCAGCAGCTTAGCGAGCGGTCAAGAGACCCAGTACTTC.

This sequence joins TRBV12-3 or TRBV12-4 and TRBJ2-5, with D maybe TRBD1 (6 bases). The CDR3 is made up of 11 amino acids. Trimming shortened V by 5 bases and J by 8 bases, and 9 bases separated the two germline ends. CDR3 region: CASSIQGTQYF. CDR3 DNA: TGTGCCAGCAGTATACAGGGTACCCAGTACTTC.

The V call is TRBV5-6, the J call TRBJ2-5, with a tentative D call TRBD1 (5 bases). This CDR3 contains 14 residues. CDR1 is SGHDT, CDR2 YYEEEE, per germline. Trimming left V 2 bases short and J 2 bases short, with 10 bases between. CDR3 protein: CASSFEGDQETQYF. The CDR3 DNA reads as TGTGCCAGCAGCTTCGAAGGGGATCAAGAGACCCAGTACTTC.

This clonotype was observed a few times. V and J are TRBV5-1 and TRBJ1-1; D might be TRBD1 (6 bases). Germline V CDR1 and CDR2: SGHRS, YFSETQ. V lost 4 bases and J lost 1, with 11 bases in between. This CDR3 is built from 14 residues. Here the CDR3 reads CASSPPDRNTEAFF. The CDR3 bases are TGCGCCAGCAGCCCTCCGGACAGGAACACTGAAGCTTTCTTT.

V and J are TRBV13 and TRBJ2-3, with 7 bases matching TRBD2. Trimming cost V 0 bases and J 4 bases; bases outside gene matches: 13. The CDR3 spans 18 residues. The germline V gene encodes CDR1 PRHDT and CDR2 FYEKMQ (reference sequence). The chain's CDR3 is CASSLGLAAGPLPDTQYF. The CDR3 nucleotides are TGTGCCAGCAGCTTAGGCCTCGCAGCGGGACCCCTCCCAGATACGCAGTATTTT.

This clonotype has more than one count but fewer than ten. This rearrangement joins TRBV6-2 or TRBV6-3 to TRBJ2-7; D possibly corresponds to TRBD2 (6 bases). Per germline, CDR1 MNHEY and CDR2 SVGEGT. The CDR3 runs 15 residues. Trimming removed 0 bases from V and 3 bases from J, with 12 bases in between. The CDR3 reads CASSYSEAGNYEQYF. The CDR3 bases are TGTGCCAGCAGTTACTCGGAGGCGGGAAACTACGAGCAGTACTTC.

At least ten counts were recorded for this clonotype. The chain is built from TRBV6-5 and TRBJ2-7, with TRBD2 matching over 11 bases. J was trimmed by 5 bases and V by 10 bases; bases with no gene match: 13. CDR3 length equals 15 residues. The germline gives CDR1 MNHEY, CDR2 SVGAGI. The CDR3 loop reads CATLGELAGAHEQYF. For the CDR3, the DNA is TGTGCCACTCTGGGGGAACTAGCGGGAGCCCACGAGCAGTACTTC.

The chain is built from TRBV6-5 and TRBJ1-2, with unresolved D. The CDR3 is made up of 10 amino acids. Deletions cut 6 bases from V and 5 bases from J, with 4 bases between. Germline V gives CDR1 MNHEY, CDR2 SVGAGI. For the CDR3, the DNA is TGTGCCAGCAGACAGTATGGCTACACCTTC. Protein: CASRQYGYTF.

The J gene is TRBJ2-7, the V gene TRBV7-9; D not certain. Trimming took 6 bases from V and 0 from J, leaving 12 bases between them. The CDR3 runs to 14 residues. Per germline, CDR1 SEHNR and CDR2 FQNEAQ (reference sequence). The CDR3: CASRGPERSYEQYF. The CDR3 DNA follows: TGTGCCAGCAGAGGGCCGGAACGCTCCTACGAGCAGTACTTC.

The chain combines TRBV29-1 with TRBJ1-2; D not certain. CDR3 length equals 15 residues. Trimming pared 1 base from V and 4 bases from J, leaving 16 bases between. CDR1 is SQVTM and CDR2 is ANQGSEA in the germline V gene. CDR3 loop: CSVEADREETYGYTF. The CDR3, as DNA: TGCAGCGTTGAAGCAGATAGGGAAGAAACCTATGGCTACACCTTC.